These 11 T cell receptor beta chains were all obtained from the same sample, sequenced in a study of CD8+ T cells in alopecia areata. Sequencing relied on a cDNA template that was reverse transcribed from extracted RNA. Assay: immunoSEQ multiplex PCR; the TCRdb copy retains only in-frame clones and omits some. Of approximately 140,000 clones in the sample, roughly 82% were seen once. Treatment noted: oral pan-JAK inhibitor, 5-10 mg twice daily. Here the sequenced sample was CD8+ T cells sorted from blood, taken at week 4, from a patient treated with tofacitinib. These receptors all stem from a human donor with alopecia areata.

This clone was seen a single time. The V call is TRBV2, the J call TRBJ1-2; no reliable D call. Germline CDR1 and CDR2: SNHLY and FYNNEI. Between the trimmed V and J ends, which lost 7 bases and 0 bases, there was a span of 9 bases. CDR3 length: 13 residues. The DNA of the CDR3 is TGTGCCAGCATGTTGTTGACTAACTATGGCTACACCTTC. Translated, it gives CASMLLTNYGYTF.

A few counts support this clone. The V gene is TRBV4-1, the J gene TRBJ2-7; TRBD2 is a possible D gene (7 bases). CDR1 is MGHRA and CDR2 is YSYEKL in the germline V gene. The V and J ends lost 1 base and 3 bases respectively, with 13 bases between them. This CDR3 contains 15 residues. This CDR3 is CASSQGQGTNYEQYF. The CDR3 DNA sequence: TGCGCCAGCAGCCAAGGTCAGGGGACTAACTACGAGCAGTACTTC.

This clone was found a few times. The CDR3, as DNA: TGTGCCAGGACCCGAGCGAGAGACAGGGAAATATTTTTTAACAATGAGCAGTTCTTC. Translating gives CARTRARDREIFFNNEQFF. The chain uses TRBV6-8 and TRBJ2-1, with 7 bases matching TRBD1. Germline CDR1 is MNHGY and CDR2 is SAAAGT. The ends lost 9 bases at V and 5 bases at J; junction bases unmatched: 25. The CDR3 has 19 amino acids.

The CDR3 region has the DNA TGTGCCAGCAAATTAGGGAGTGGTAGCGGGCATGGCTACACCTTC. Its translation: CASKLGSGSGHGYTF. The rearrangement links TRBV2 to TRBJ1-2; D remains unclear. The V gene's germline CDR1 is SNHLY and CDR2 FYNNEI. CDR3 length equals 15 residues. V shed 7 bases and J shed 6 bases, with 21 bases lying between them.

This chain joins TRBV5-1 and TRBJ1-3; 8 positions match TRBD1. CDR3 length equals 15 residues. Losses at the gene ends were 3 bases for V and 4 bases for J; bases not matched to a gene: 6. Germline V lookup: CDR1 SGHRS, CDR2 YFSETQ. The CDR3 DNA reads TGCGCCAGCAGCTGGAGCTCAGGGGGCGGAAACACCATATATTTT. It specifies CASSWSSGGGNTIYF.

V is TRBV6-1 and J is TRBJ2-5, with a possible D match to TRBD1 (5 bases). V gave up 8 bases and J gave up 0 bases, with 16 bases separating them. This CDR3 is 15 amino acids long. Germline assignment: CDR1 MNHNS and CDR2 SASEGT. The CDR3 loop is CASRQWRKYQETQYF. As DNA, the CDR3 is TGTGCCAGCCGACAGTGGCGAAAGTACCAAGAGACCCAGTACTTC.

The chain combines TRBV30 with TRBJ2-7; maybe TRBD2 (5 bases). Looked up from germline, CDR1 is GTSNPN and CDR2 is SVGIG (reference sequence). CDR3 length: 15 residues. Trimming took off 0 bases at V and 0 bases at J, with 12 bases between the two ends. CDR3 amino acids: CAWSVGRGSSYEQYF. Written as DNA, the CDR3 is TGTGCCTGGAGTGTAGGCCGGGGAAGCTCCTACGAGCAGTACTTC.

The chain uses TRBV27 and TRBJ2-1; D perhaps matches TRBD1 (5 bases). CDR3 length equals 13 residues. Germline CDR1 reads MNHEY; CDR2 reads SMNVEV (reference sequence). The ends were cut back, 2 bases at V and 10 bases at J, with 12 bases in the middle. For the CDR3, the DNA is TGTGCCAGCAGTTTAGCAGGGCATGGCGAGCAGTTCTTC. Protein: CASSLAGHGEQFF.

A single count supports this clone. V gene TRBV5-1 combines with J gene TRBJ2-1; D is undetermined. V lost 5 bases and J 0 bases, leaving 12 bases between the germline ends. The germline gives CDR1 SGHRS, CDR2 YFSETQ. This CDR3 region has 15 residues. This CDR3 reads CASRIWASSYNEQFF. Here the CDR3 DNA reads TGCGCCAGCAGGATTTGGGCAAGCTCCTACAATGAGCAGTTCTTC.

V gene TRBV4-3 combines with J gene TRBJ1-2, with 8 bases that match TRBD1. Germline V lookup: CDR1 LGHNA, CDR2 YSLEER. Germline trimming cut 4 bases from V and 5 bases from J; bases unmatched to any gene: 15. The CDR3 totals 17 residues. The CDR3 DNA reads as TGCGCCAGCAGCCCGAAAGAGGGGTCCGACAGGGGATATGGCTACACCTTC. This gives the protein CASSPKEGSDRGYGYTF.

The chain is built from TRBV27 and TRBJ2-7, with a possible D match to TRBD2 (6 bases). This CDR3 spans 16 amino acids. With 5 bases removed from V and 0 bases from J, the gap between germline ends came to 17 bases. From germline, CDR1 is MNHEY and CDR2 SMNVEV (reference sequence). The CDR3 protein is CASSAGWGGASYEQYF. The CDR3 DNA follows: TGTGCCAGCAGTGCGGGGTGGGGTGGGGCCTCCTACGAGCAGTACTTC.